The 30 T cell receptor beta chains reported below all come from one sample, sequenced in a study of cytomegalovirus exposure and HLA in healthy donors (dated by TCRdb to 2016 to 2017). The protocol used for the library was the immunoSEQ multiplex PCR assay. In its TCRdb copy, this immuneACCESS table keeps in-frame sequences only and misses some clones. Where compared with another copy, unresolved V genes explain less than half of these, and the others have no known cause. A total of over 45,000 clones appear in this sample, about 92% of them only once. Clones ranked in the top ten supply approximately 5.5% of the sample. Sequenced: PBMCs. These TCRs come from a woman between 18 and 29 years old in good health and CMV-seronegative.

The CDR3 sequence: CASSRPGQGNYGYTF. Written as DNA, the CDR3 is TGTGCCAGCAGCCGACCGGGACAGGGCAACTATGGCTACACCTTC. J is TRBJ1-2 and V is TRBV4-2, with TRBD1 matching 9 bases. Germline assignment: CDR1 LGHNA and CDR2 YNFKEQ. This CDR3 is built from 15 residues. V lost 4 bases and J lost 2; bases outside the gene matches: 5.

This clone was detected once. The rearrangement joins TRBV5-1 to TRBJ2-7; 7 bases agree with TRBD1. Germline values: CDR1 SGHRS, CDR2 YFSETQ. Trimming removed 4 bases from V and 5 bases from J; junction bases left unmatched: 15. The CDR3 extends over 16 amino acids. CDR3 DNA sequence: TGCGCCAGCAGCCCGGGTTTAGAGACAGGGAACCACGAGCAGTACTTC. Residues: CASSPGLETGNHEQYF.

This chain uses TRBV9 with TRBJ1-1; D ambiguous. Germline-derived CDR1 and CDR2 are SGDLS and YYNGEE. Deletions cut 0 bases from V and 4 bases from J, with 10 bases between. This CDR3 contains 14 residues. In DNA form, the CDR3 reads TGTGCCAGCAGCGTAGAGAACGGTATCACTGAAGCTTTCTTT. This translates into CASSVENGITEAFF. Combining the CDR3 with reference TRBV9 and TRBJ1-1 gives the whole variable domain DSGVTQTPKHLITATGQRVTLRCSPRSGDLSVYWYQQSLDQGLQFLIQYYNGEERAKGNILERFSAQQFPDLHSELNLSSLELGDSALYFCASSVENGITEAFFGQGTRLTVV.

V usage is TRBV5-1 and J usage is TRBJ2-3; 7 nucleotides match TRBD1. Trimming at V came to 7 bases and at J to 2 bases, leaving 10 bases not matched to a gene. The CDR3 covers 15 residues. CDR1 and CDR2 from the germline V gene are SGHRS and YFSETQ. The CDR3 is CASSHGTATTDTQYF. In DNA, the CDR3 is TGCGCCAGCTCCCACGGGACAGCCACCACAGATACGCAGTATTTT.

The V call is TRBV27, the J call TRBJ2-3, with 11 bases identical to TRBD1. The CDR3 has 15 amino acids. Germline trimming cut 8 bases from V and 8 bases from J; bases unmatched to any gene: 12. Germline CDR1 reads MNHEY; CDR2 reads SMNVEV (reference sequence). The CDR3 nucleotides read TGTGCCAGCGGGGAGGGACAGGGGGTGTGGGGTACGCAGTATTTT. Amino acid sequence: CASGEGQGVWGTQYF.

The rearrangement links TRBV10-2 to TRBJ2-7, with a tentative D call TRBD1 (5 bases). V was cut by 10 bases and J by 3 bases, with 19 bases left in between. The CDR3 is 14 residues long. Germline V CDR1 and CDR2: WSHSY, SAAADI. The CDR3 bases are TGCGCCACAGGGCAGTCAAGCCCGATCTACGAGCAGTACGTC. The encoded protein is CATGQSSPIYEQYV.

This chain connects TRBV13 to TRBJ1-1; D gene uncertain. The CDR3 length is 12 residues. The V gene lost 0 bases and the J gene lost 11 bases, with 10 bases spanning the gap. Per germline, CDR1 PRHDT and CDR2 FYEKMQ (reference sequence). CDR3 in amino acids: CASSLGPFAAFF. The CDR3 DNA sequence: TGTGCCAGCAGCTTAGGCCCCTTCGCGGCTTTCTTT.

This clone was observed a few times. The chain links TRBV5-6 to TRBJ2-6, with TRBD1 matching over 9 bases. The CDR3 is 15 residues long. The junction had 6 bases not matched to a gene; V was cut back by 4 bases and J by 7 bases. Per the germline V gene, CDR1 is SGHDT and CDR2 is YYEEEE. For the CDR3, the DNA is TGTGCCAGCAGCCTCCGGGACAGGGTTGCCAACGTCCTGACTTTC. As protein: CASSLRDRVANVLTF.

CDR3 DNA: TGCAGCGTTGAACCCGACAGGGTGCGTGGCTACACCTTC. Protein product: CSVEPDRVRGYTF. The V and J genes are TRBV29-1 and TRBJ1-2; 7 bases align to TRBD1. Germline V gene lookup returns CDR1 SQVTM and CDR2 ANQGSEA. The CDR3 is 13 amino acids. V shed 2 bases and J 7 bases; nucleotides not matched to a gene: 7.

The chain recombines TRBV27 with TRBJ2-7; TRBD2 might be the D (6 bases). The germline V and J ends were trimmed by 3 bases and 5 bases, with 11 bases remaining between them. This CDR3 region has 13 residues. Germline loops: CDR1 MNHEY, CDR2 SMNVEV (reference sequence). For the CDR3, the DNA is TGTGCCAGCAGTTTTGCAGGGAGGAACGAGCAGTACTTC. Its protein is CASSFAGRNEQYF.

A few counts support this clone. The V gene is TRBV7-2, the J gene TRBJ1-1; D remains unclear. Trimming cost V 4 bases and J 6 bases, with 9 bases left between them. CDR3 size: 12 residues. CDR1 is SGHTA and CDR2 is FQGNSA in the germline V gene. The chain's CDR3 is CASSSLGAEAFF. The CDR3 bases are TGTGCCAGCAGCTCCTTGGGCGCTGAAGCTTTCTTT. Full variable domain (outside the CDR3, taken from reference TRBV7-2 and TRBJ1-1): GAGVSQSPSNKVTEKGKDVELRCDPISGHTALYWYRQSLGQGLEFLIYFQGNSAPDKSGLPSDRFSAERTGGSVSTLTIQRTQQEDSAVYLCASSSLGAEAFFGQGTRLTVV.

Here the CDR3 reads CASSLMSTQTPYEQYF. CDR3 coding DNA: TGTGCCAGCAGCCTTATGAGTACCCAAACTCCCTACGAGCAGTACTTC. V gene TRBV7-9 combines with J gene TRBJ2-7, with D hard to call. V was cut by 5 bases and J by 2 bases, with 19 bases left in between. From germline, CDR1 is SEHNR and CDR2 FQNEAQ (reference sequence). The CDR3 extends over 16 amino acids.

The chain employs TRBV7-6 and TRBJ1-3; D not certain. The V gene lost 5 bases and the J gene lost 1 base, with 12 bases spanning the gap. The CDR3 extends over 15 amino acids. Germline CDR1 is SGHVS and CDR2 is FNYEAQ. The CDR3 loop is CASSPRPGSGNTIYF. The CDR3, as DNA: TGTGCCAGCAGCCCGCGACCGGGATCTGGAAACACCATATATTTT.

V gene TRBV27 combines with J gene TRBJ1-5; 7 bases line up with TRBD1. The junction had 5 bases not matched to a gene; V was cut back by 4 bases and J by 2 bases. The CDR3 covers 15 residues. CDR1 and CDR2 (germline): MNHEY, SMNVEV (reference sequence). The CDR3 bases are TGTGCCAGCAGTTCGAGGACAGGTGGCAATCAGCCCCAGCATTTT. Protein: CASSSRTGGNQPQHF.

V is TRBV19 and J is TRBJ2-2, with 11 bases identical to TRBD2. The germline V gene encodes CDR1 LNHDA and CDR2 SQIVND (reference sequence). The CDR3 loop spans 16 amino acids. V lost 3 bases and J lost 3; bases outside the gene matches: 3. The CDR3 here is CASSISGREYTGELFF. The CDR3 coding sequence is TGTGCCAGTAGTATTAGCGGGAGGGAGTACACCGGGGAGCTGTTTTTT.

The chain links TRBV11-3 to TRBJ2-7, with 9 positions matching TRBD1. With V trimmed by 4 bases and J by 3 bases, 4 bases remained unmatched. From germline, CDR1 is SGHNT and CDR2 YENEEA. The CDR3 length is 14 residues. This CDR3 is CASSSPDRGYEQYV. In DNA, the CDR3 is TGTGCCAGCAGCTCCCCGGACAGGGGCTACGAGCAGTACGTC.

This chain links TRBV9 with TRBJ2-4, with TRBD2 matching 8 bases. The length of the CDR3 is 15 residues. The germline CDR1 and CDR2 sequences are SGDLS and YYNGEE. V gave up 4 bases and J gave up 5 bases; unmatched junction bases: 8. This CDR3 is CASSPLGSGENIQYF. The DNA for the CDR3 is TGTGCCAGCAGCCCACTTGGTAGCGGGGAAAACATTCAGTACTTC.

A single count supports this clone. The V call is TRBV5-4, the J call TRBJ2-7; D ambiguous. V lost 2 bases and J 5 bases, leaving 11 bases between the germline ends. Germline assignment: CDR1 SGHNT and CDR2 YYREEE (reference sequence). The CDR3 contains 13 residues. The CDR3: CASSFDTLHEQYV. For the CDR3, the DNA is TGTGCCAGCAGCTTCGACACTTTGCACGAGCAGTACGTC.

The chain uses TRBV7-2 and TRBJ2-6; TRBD1 is a possible D gene (6 bases). The CDR3 covers 15 residues. Trimming stripped 1 base from V and 6 bases from J, with 10 bases between. Germline V gene sequence: CDR1 SGHTA, CDR2 FQGNSA. CDR3 DNA: TGTGCCAGCAGCTTAGAAGGGACATTGGCCAACGTCCTGACTTTC. Its translation is CASSLEGTLANVLTF. The variable domain in full, with the rest retrieved from reference TRBV7-2 and TRBJ2-6, is GAGVSQSPSNKVTEKGKDVELRCDPISGHTALYWYRQSLGQGLEFLIYFQGNSAPDKSGLPSDRFSAERTGGSVSTLTIQRTQQEDSAVYLCASSLEGTLANVLTFGAGSRLTVL.

The rearrangement uses TRBV18 and TRBJ2-2; TRBD2 matches 10 bases. V lost 1 base and J lost 3; bases outside the gene matches: 5. The germline gives CDR1 KGHSH, CDR2 LQKENI. The CDR3 loop spans 17 amino acids. CDR3 DNA: TGTGCCAGCTCACCACGGACCCTAGCGGGGGACACCGGGGAGCTGTTTTTT. This sequence encodes CASSPRTLAGDTGELFF.

The chain uses TRBV6-5 and TRBJ1-5, with D perhaps TRBD1 (6 bases). Germline V CDR1 and CDR2: MNHEY, SVGAGI. CDR3 length: 15 residues. Trimming pared 6 bases from V and 3 bases from J, leaving 15 bases between. CDR3 residues: CASSPGQKLNQPQHF. The CDR3, as DNA: TGTGCCAGCAGCCCAGGACAGAAACTCAATCAGCCCCAGCATTTT.

The V call is TRBV5-6, the J call TRBJ2-7, with a weak D call TRBD2 (6 bases). Germline CDR1 is SGHDT and CDR2 is YYEEEE. CDR3 length: 14 amino acids. Trimming took off 0 bases at V and 3 bases at J, with 10 bases between the two ends. DNA for the CDR3: TGTGCCAGCAGCTTGGCCGGGAGAGACTACGAGCAGTACGTC. It specifies CASSLAGRDYEQYV.

V is TRBV10-1 and J is TRBJ2-1; weak D call: TRBD2 (5 bases). Trimming cost V 4 bases and J 12 bases, with 10 bases left between them. The CDR3 has 11 residues. The germline V gene encodes CDR1 WNHNN and CDR2 SYGVQD (reference sequence). The DNA of the CDR3 is TGCGCCAGCAGTGGGAGCGAGGGGCAGTTCTTC. Translated, it gives CASSGSEGQFF.

The chain has TRBV19 and TRBJ1-5; D is unresolved. V was shortened by 4 bases and J by 7 bases, with 11 bases between the two germline ends. Germline V CDR1 and CDR2: LNHDA, SQIVND (reference sequence). This CDR3 comprises 13 residues. CDR3 protein: CASSKSEVQPQHF. CDR3 in DNA: TGTGCCAGTAGTAAGTCGGAGGTGCAGCCCCAGCATTTT.

V is TRBV4-3 and J is TRBJ1-1; a weak D match, TRBD1 (6 bases). Trimming stripped 1 base from V and 9 bases from J, with 12 bases between. This CDR3 contains 13 residues. CDR1 is LGHNA, CDR2 YSLEER, per germline. This CDR3 is CASSQGRQGQAFF. CDR3 sequence (DNA): TGCGCCAGCAGCCAAGGACGGCAGGGGCAAGCTTTCTTT.

The chain carries TRBV7-9 and TRBJ2-3; D possibly corresponds to TRBD2 (6 bases). The CDR3 has 16 amino acids. CDR1 and CDR2 from the germline V gene are SEHNR and FQNEAQ (reference sequence). V was clipped by 2 bases and J by 3 bases, with 15 bases between them. Written as DNA, the CDR3 is TGTGCCAGCAGCTTAAGAAGGACTGCGGGAACAGATACGCAGTATTTT. Protein sequence: CASSLRRTAGTDTQYF.

This chain joins TRBV7-8 and TRBJ2-1; 16 nucleotides align to TRBD2. This CDR3 has 17 amino acids. Germline values: CDR1 SGHVS, CDR2 FQNEAQ. V shed 4 bases and J 7 bases; nucleotides not matched to a gene: 7. The CDR3 DNA sequence: TGTGCCAGCAGCTCGGGACTAGCGGGAGGGCCGCGTAATGAGCAGTTCTTC. It codes for CASSSGLAGGPRNEQFF.

The chain carries TRBV7-8 and TRBJ2-7; 9 bases map to TRBD2. The V and J ends lost 2 bases and 3 bases, in that order; junction bases with no gene match: 14. This CDR3 spans 18 amino acids. Germline V gives CDR1 SGHVS, CDR2 FQNEAQ. DNA of the CDR3: TGTGCCAGCAGCTTATACGGTCGTGCTGCTAGCGGGGTCTACGAGCAGTACTTC. Translating it yields CASSLYGRAASGVYEQYF.

The gene calls are TRBV15 and TRBJ1-5, with 7 positions matching TRBD1. The CDR3 covers 16 residues. Germline V gene data show CDR1 as LNHNV and CDR2 as YYDKDF (reference sequence). V dropped 4 bases and J dropped 4; count of bases not matched to a gene: 10. DNA of the CDR3: TGTGCCACCAGCACCACCCTACAGGGGACTAATCAGCCCCAGCATTTT. The encoded protein is CATSTTLQGTNQPQHF.

This chain uses TRBV7-9 with TRBJ2-5; D remains unclear. V lost 1 base, J lost 5 bases, and 14 bases lay in between. There are 15 residues in the CDR3. From germline, CDR1 is SEHNR and CDR2 FQNEAQ (reference sequence). The CDR3 nucleotides read TGTGCCAGCAGCTTAGTAGAAGCAGGCTGGGAGACCCAGTACTTC. Encoded protein: CASSLVEAGWETQYF. Drawing the rest from reference TRBV7-9 and TRBJ2-5, the complete variable domain is DTGVSQNPRHKITKRGQNVTFRCDPISEHNRLYWYRQTLGQGPEFLTYFQNEAQLEKSRLLSDRFSAERPKGSFSTLEIQRTEQGDSAMYLCASSLVEAGWETQYFGPGTRLLVL.